This T cell receptor beta chain was observed in a study of glioma-infiltrating T cells. The iRepertoire nested amplicon-rescue multiplex PCR amplified TCR alpha and beta CDR3s from RNA. TCRdb redid the calling of the multiplex PCR reads with MiXCR, one entry per CDR3 protein. The sample contains around 44,000 distinct CDR3 sequences, approximately 20% of which appear only once. This clonotype has at least ten counts. Its antigen is undetermined. V was clipped by 1 base and J by 7 bases, with 8 bases between them. The CDR3 spans 13 residues. Per germline, CDR1 SEHNR and CDR2 FQNEAQ (reference sequence). The study's findings and limits: Non-neoplastic patients had below-expected tissue-blood divergence, while all gliomas exceeded expectation. Tissue and blood shared very few CDR3 sequences.

The receptor's source is a human donor with low-grade glioma or glioblastoma, undergoing nonglioma brain surgery, or in good health (not recorded which). V gene TRBV7-9 combines with J gene TRBJ2-1; the D gene is possibly TRBD1 (5 bases). The sequencing sample was made of glioma tissue, nonneoplastic brain tissue, or PBMCs (not recorded which). For the CDR3, the DNA is TGTGCCAGCAGCTTAGAGGGGCCTAATGAGCAGTTCTTC. This sequence encodes CASSLEGPNEQFF.